The entry below gives a single T cell receptor (beta chain) sequence along with its context. Its matching antigen is unknown. The donors gave bone marrow, and they were healthy. Germline V gene data show CDR1 as DFQATT and CDR2 as SNEGSKA (reference sequence). The CDR3 covers 10 residues. The data derive from a study of cytomegalovirus exposure and HLA in healthy donors. General study points: In an earlier analysis, about 87% or about 30%: the productive usage of most TCR beta V segments. Reports indicate that TCR beta sequences accurately predicted the HLA-A and HLA-B alleles of most subjects.

The PCR had 60 Vbeta and 13 Jbeta primers. Generated by immunoSEQ multiplex PCR, the TCRdb table keeps only in-frame clones and is missing some. The table lists some 180,000 clones, around 80% of them singletons. The TCR was taken from a girl between 10 and 17 years old in good health and CMV-seropositive. What was sequenced was PBMCs. The chain uses TRBV20-1 and TRBJ2-1, with a possible D match to TRBD2 (6 bases). The CDR3 coding sequence is TGCGGCGGGACTCCGAAGGAGCAGTTCTTC. Translation: CGGTPKEQFF.